This entry is about one T cell receptor beta chain. The source of the sample is a study of technical replicates of blood from several donors. V lost 1 base to trimming and J lost 0 bases, with 6 bases between them. From germline, CDR1 is SGHVS and CDR2 FQNEAQ. The CDR3 consists of 14 residues. Produced via immunoSEQ multiplex PCR; TCRdb's table is partial and in-frame only. The data hold about 75,000 clones, with about nine tenths observed a single time. Sequenced material: T cells isolated from PBMCs. The TCR originated in a human donor in good health. Some clones in this sample may be carry-over from other donors' samples. This chain connects TRBV7-8 to TRBJ1-1, with a possible D match to TRBD1 (5 bases). The CDR3 sequence is CASSLEGVNTEAFF. CDR3 bases: TGTGCCAGCAGCTTAGAAGGGGTGAACACTGAAGCTTTCTTT.